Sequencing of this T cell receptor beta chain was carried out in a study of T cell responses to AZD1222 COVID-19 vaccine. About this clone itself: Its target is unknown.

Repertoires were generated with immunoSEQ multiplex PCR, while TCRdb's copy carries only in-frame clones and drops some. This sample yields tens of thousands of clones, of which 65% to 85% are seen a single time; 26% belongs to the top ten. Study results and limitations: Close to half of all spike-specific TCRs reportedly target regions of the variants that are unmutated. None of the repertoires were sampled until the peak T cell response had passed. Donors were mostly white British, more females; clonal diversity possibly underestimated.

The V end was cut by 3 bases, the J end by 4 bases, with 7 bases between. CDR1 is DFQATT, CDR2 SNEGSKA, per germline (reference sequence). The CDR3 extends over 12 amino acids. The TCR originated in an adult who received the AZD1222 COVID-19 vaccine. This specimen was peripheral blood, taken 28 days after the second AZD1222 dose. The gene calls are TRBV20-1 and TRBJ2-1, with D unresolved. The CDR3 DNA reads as TGCAGTGCTAGTCTTGGGTACAATGAGCAGTTCTTC. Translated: CSASLGYNEQFF.